This T cell receptor beta chain derives from a study of blood T cell repertoires in COVID-19. Study-level background: Acute and convalescent COVID-19 samples came from the United States, Italy and Spain. In each case, the material was cDNA or gDNA derived from T cells, B-cell-depleted T cells, or PBMCs.

Trimming at V came to 4 bases and at J to 2 bases, leaving 4 bases not matched to a gene. The germline CDR1 and CDR2 sequences are LNHDA and SQIVND (reference sequence). CDR3 length: 14 residues. Source study methods: The assay estimated nucleated cells by amplifying reference gene primers. Repertoires were generated with immunoSEQ multiplex PCR, while TCRdb's copy carries only in-frame clones and drops some. The V and J calls and clone size were taken over from that table, and D and trimming were inferred from the DNA. The table lists around 160,000 clones, approximately 80% of them singletons. The receptor was isolated from a human donor in a cohort sampled during active COVID-19. The sequencing input was peripheral blood. The V call is TRBV19, the J call TRBJ2-7; 8 bases are a match to TRBD1. In DNA form, the CDR3 reads TGTGCCAGTAGTACCGGACAGGGCCCCTACGAGCAGTACTTC. Translation: CASSTGQGPYEQYF.